These 28 T cell receptor beta chains share one sample of origin, sequenced in a study of blood T cell repertoires in COVID-19. Measured with immunoSEQ multiplex PCR; TCRdb has only the in-frame clones, and not every one. The table has approximately 63,000 clones, 90% to 95% seen once. Specimen: peripheral blood. The receptors originated from a human donor in a cohort sampled during active COVID-19.

This sequence joins TRBV28 and TRBJ1-2, with 12 positions matching TRBD1. Trimming at V came to 4 bases and at J to 7 bases, leaving 10 bases not matched to a gene. Per the germline V gene, CDR1 is MDHEN and CDR2 is SYDVKM. The CDR3 is 16 amino acids. CDR3 residues: CASSSLSGTGGRGYTF. CDR3 nucleotide sequence: TGTGCCAGCAGTTCCCTCTCCGGGACAGGGGGCCGTGGCTACACCTTC.

The chain couples TRBV19 to TRBJ1-2, with a tentative D call TRBD1 (6 bases). CDR1 and CDR2 (germline): LNHDA, SQIVND (reference sequence). V was cut by 2 bases and J by 0 bases, with 13 bases left in between. CDR3 length equals 16 residues. DNA for the CDR3: TGTGCCAGTAGTATATTGACAGGCCGGGCTAACTATGGCTACACCTTC. Protein product: CASSILTGRANYGYTF.

V and J are TRBV5-1 and TRBJ2-5, with D perhaps matching TRBD2 (5 bases). This CDR3 contains 14 residues. V lost 0 bases and J 5 bases, leaving 11 bases between the germline ends. Germline V CDR1 and CDR2: SGHRS, YFSETQ. The CDR3 nucleotides are TGCGCCAGCAGCTTGGTCGCTAGAGGGGAGACCCAGTACTTC. Its protein is CASSLVARGETQYF.

The rearrangement links TRBV5-4 to TRBJ1-1; D possibly corresponds to TRBD1 (6 bases). This CDR3 contains 16 residues. Per the germline V gene, CDR1 is SGHNT and CDR2 is YYREEE (reference sequence). V was cut by 4 bases and J by 4 bases, with 20 bases left in between. In DNA, the CDR3 is TGTGCCAGCAGCCCATGGTCAGGGGCCTCGGCCACTGAAGCTTTCTTT. Amino acid sequence: CASSPWSGASATEAFF.

This sequence joins TRBV3-1 (or the pseudogene TRBV3-2) and TRBJ2-7, with D possibly being TRBD1 (5 bases). The CDR3 covers 14 residues. V gave up 3 bases and J gave up 5 bases, with 14 bases separating them. Germline V gene lookup returns CDR1 LGHDT and CDR2 YNNKEL (reference sequence). The CDR3 DNA sequence: TGTGCCAGCAGCCACACCAGGGAAGGTCACGAGCAGTACTTC. Protein sequence: CASSHTREGHEQYF.

The V gene is TRBV6-5, the J gene TRBJ2-5, with D perhaps TRBD1 (6 bases). V lost 4 bases, J lost 2 bases, and 14 bases lay in between. Germline lookup yields CDR1 MNHEY and CDR2 SVGAGI. The CDR3 contains 15 residues. CDR3 sequence (DNA): TGTGCCAGCAGTTCACAGGGAAAACCTCAAGAGACCCAGTACTTC. It yields the protein CASSSQGKPQETQYF.

The J gene is TRBJ2-1, the V gene TRBV11-3, with D hard to call. This CDR3 comprises 14 residues. The ends were cut back, 0 bases at V and 6 bases at J, with 9 bases in the middle. From germline, CDR1 is SGHNT and CDR2 YENEEA. The CDR3 nucleotides read TGTGCCAGCAGCTTAGACCCCAACGGCAATGAGCAGTTCTTC. Residues: CASSLDPNGNEQFF.

The chain couples TRBV1 to TRBJ1-2. TRBV1 is marked as a pseudogene. CDR3 length equals 16 residues. CDR3: CTSSHLRSGPCYGYTF. The CDR3 DNA sequence: TGCACCAGCAGCCACCTAAGGAGCGGGCCGTGCTATGGCTACACCTTC.

V gene TRBV6-6 combines with J gene TRBJ1-4; 8 bases align to TRBD1. This CDR3 is built from 16 residues. The germline V gene encodes CDR1 MNHNY and CDR2 SVGAGI (reference sequence). After removal of 2 bases from V and 5 bases from J, the junction contained 7 bases not matched to a gene. The CDR3 loop reads CASSYQGAAGNEKLFF. CDR3 DNA sequence: TGTGCCAGCAGTTACCAGGGGGCAGCGGGAAATGAAAAACTGTTTTTT.

This chain uses TRBV6-5 with TRBJ2-1; 7 bases line up with TRBD1. CDR1 MNHEY and CDR2 SVGAGI come from the germline V gene. This CDR3 has 12 residues. V lost 5 bases, J lost 10 bases, and 5 bases stayed unmatched. The CDR3 spells CASSRSGGEQFF. The CDR3 DNA reads TGTGCCAGCAGTAGGTCAGGGGGAGAGCAGTTCTTC.

This clone was picked up one time. The DNA for the CDR3 is TGCGCCAGCACATTTGGGGGACAGAGACGGAATTCACCCCTCCACTTT. Amino acid sequence: CASTFGGQRRNSPLHF. The chain is built from TRBV5-1 and TRBJ1-6; 7 bases line up with TRBD1. V shed 6 bases, J shed 7 bases, and the junction held 13 bases outside the gene matches. Germline CDR1 and CDR2: SGHRS and YFSETQ. The CDR3 extends over 16 amino acids.

The chain has TRBV7-9 and TRBJ2-5; possibly TRBD2 for D (6 bases). V dropped 1 base and J dropped 2 bases, with 11 bases sitting between them. This CDR3 has 15 residues. From germline, CDR1 is SEHNR and CDR2 FQNEAQ (reference sequence). The CDR3 loop reads CASSLVAVQQETQYF. DNA of the CDR3: TGTGCCAGCAGCTTAGTAGCGGTTCAACAAGAGACCCAGTACTTC.

This chain connects TRBV9 to TRBJ1-4, with D maybe TRBD1 (5 bases). This CDR3 has 16 residues. V shed 3 bases and J shed 3 bases, with 15 bases lying between them. Germline CDR1 reads SGDLS; CDR2 reads YYNGEE. The DNA of the CDR3 is TGTGCCAGCAGCGGACAGATAGGGCGAGCTAATGAAAAACTGTTTTTT. It is translated as CASSGQIGRANEKLFF.

The sample holds a few counts of this clone. Distinct nucleotide sequences in the sample also encode this CDR3. V usage is TRBV5-5 and J usage is TRBJ2-7; 8 nucleotides match TRBD1. The CDR3 loop spans 13 amino acids. CDR1 SGHKS and CDR2 YYEKEE come from the germline V gene (reference sequence). V lost 2 bases, J lost 4 bases, and 2 bases stayed unmatched. The CDR3 loop is CASSFQGAYEQYF. CDR3 coding DNA: TGTGCCAGCAGCTTTCAGGGGGCGTACGAGCAGTACTTC.

The J gene is TRBJ2-3, the V gene TRBV1; the table's D call TRBD2 went unverified against the DNA. TRBV1 is a known pseudogene. CDR3 length: 20 amino acids. The CDR3 sequence is CTSSQEAERETGAGTDTQYF. The CDR3 DNA sequence: TGCACCAGCAGCCAAGAAGCGGAGCGGGAGACGGGGGCCGGCACAGATACGCAGTATTTT.

The chain is built from TRBV5-6 and TRBJ2-5; 14 nucleotides match TRBD2. V was pared by 5 bases and J by 5 bases, with 14 bases of the junction left unmatched. Germline V gene sequence: CDR1 SGHDT, CDR2 YYEEEE. CDR3 size: 18 residues. CDR3 region: CASSPIRLAGGLRETQYF. As DNA, the CDR3 is TGTGCCAGCAGTCCTATTCGACTAGCGGGGGGGCTCAGGGAGACCCAGTACTTC.

This rearrangement joins TRBV4-1 to TRBJ2-1, with D possibly matching TRBD2 (6 bases). This CDR3 region has 15 residues. Trimming shortened V by 4 bases and J by 5 bases, and 15 bases separated the two germline ends. CDR1 is MGHRA and CDR2 is YSYEKL in the germline V gene. CDR3 amino acids: CASSPRVEGHNEQFF. The CDR3 DNA reads TGCGCCAGCAGCCCAAGGGTGGAGGGCCACAATGAGCAGTTCTTC.

The V call is TRBV11-2, the J call TRBJ1-4; 9 bases match TRBD1. Germline V CDR1 and CDR2: SGHAT, FQNNGV. V shed 4 bases and J 8 bases; nucleotides not matched to a gene: 8. The length of the CDR3 is 15 residues. This CDR3 is CASSSQGARVEKLFF. The CDR3 DNA sequence: TGTGCCAGCAGCTCACAGGGGGCGCGGGTCGAAAAACTGTTTTTT. The whole variable domain, remainder taken from reference TRBV11-2 and TRBJ1-4, is EAGVAQSPRYKIIEKRQSVAFWCNPISGHATLYWYQQILGQGPKLLIQFQNNGVVDDSQLPKDRFSAERLKGVDSTLKIQPAKLEDSAVYLCASSSQGARVEKLFFGSGTQLSVL.

The chain couples TRBV7-8 to TRBJ1-2; D is unclear. The V and J ends lost 5 bases and 0 bases respectively, with 10 bases between them. Germline lookup yields CDR1 SGHVS and CDR2 FQNEAQ. The CDR3 runs 14 residues. CDR3 in DNA: TGTGCCAGCAGCCCAGACACTGCTAACTATGGCTACACCTTC. Its translation is CASSPDTANYGYTF.

The J gene is TRBJ1-2, the V gene TRBV9; TRBD1 matches at 10 bases. V was pared by 5 bases and J by 2 bases, with 6 bases of the junction left unmatched. The CDR3 extends over 15 amino acids. The germline V gene has CDR1 SGDLS and CDR2 YYNGEE. This CDR3 is CASRPPGQGNYGYTF. CDR3 DNA sequence: TGTGCCAGCAGACCCCCGGGACAGGGGAACTATGGCTACACCTTC.

This clone was recorded only once. V usage is TRBV19 and J usage is TRBJ2-3; 10 bases are shared with TRBD2. The CDR3 runs to 18 residues. Looked up from germline, CDR1 is LNHDA and CDR2 is SQIVND (reference sequence). V lost 4 bases, J lost 4 bases, and 14 bases stayed unmatched. The CDR3 sequence: CASSTSRLAGIFADTQYF. The CDR3 bases are TGTGCCAGTAGTACCTCAAGACTAGCGGGCATATTTGCAGATACGCAGTATTTT.

The chain recombines TRBV5-1 with TRBJ2-5; D remains unclear. CDR1 is SGHRS, CDR2 YFSETQ, per germline. V was trimmed by 0 bases and J by 5 bases, leaving 5 bases between them. The CDR3 is 12 amino acids. The CDR3 loop reads CASSLDMETQYF. CDR3 nucleotide sequence: TGCGCCAGCAGCTTGGATATGGAGACCCAGTACTTC. The full variable domain, completed using reference TRBV5-1 and TRBJ2-5, is KAGVTQTPRYLIKTRGQQVTLSCSPISGHRSVSWYQQTPGQGLQFLFEYFSETQRNKGNFPGRFSGRQFSNSRSEMNVSTLELGDSALYLCASSLDMETQYFGPGTRLLVL.

Concerning this clone itself: The sample has other DNA sequences that encode this CDR3 too. V gene TRBV7-9 combines with J gene TRBJ2-3; TRBD1 is a possible D gene (5 bases). The CDR3 sequence is 14 residues long. Germline V gene data show CDR1 as SEHNR and CDR2 as FQNEAQ (reference sequence). V was cut by 2 bases and J by 0 bases, with 6 bases left in between. The CDR3 region has the DNA TGTGCCAGCAGCTTACAGGGTAGCACAGATACGCAGTATTTT. Protein sequence: CASSLQGSTDTQYF.

The genes are TRBV5-1 and TRBJ1-4; 9 bases match TRBD1. Germline V gives CDR1 SGHRS, CDR2 YFSETQ. After removal of 8 bases from V and 7 bases from J, the junction contained 9 bases not matched to a gene. The CDR3 length is 14 residues. CDR3 amino acids: CASTQGAAGEKLFF. CDR3 in DNA: TGCGCCAGTACACAGGGGGCCGCGGGTGAAAAACTGTTTTTT.

The chain links TRBV18 to TRBJ2-3, with 8 bases fitting TRBD2. This CDR3 contains 16 residues. J gave up 0 bases and V 6 bases, and 8 bases lay outside the gene matches. Germline CDR1 is KGHSH and CDR2 is LQKENI. Here the CDR3 DNA reads TGTGCCAGCTCCCTAGTGGCTAGCGGGAGCACAGATACGCAGTATTTT. Protein: CASSLVASGSTDTQYF. The complete variable domain, with remaining parts taken from reference TRBV18 and TRBJ2-3, reads NAGVMQNPRHLVRRRGQEARLRCSPMKGHSHVYWYRQLPEEGLKFMVYLQKENIIDESGMPKERFSAEFPKEGPSILRIQQVVRGDSAAYFCASSLVASGSTDTQYFGPGTRLTVL.

This rearrangement joins TRBV19 to TRBJ1-2; D gene unclear. The germline CDR1 and CDR2 sequences are LNHDA and SQIVND (reference sequence). Trimming took off 5 bases at V and 8 bases at J, with 12 bases between the two ends. The CDR3 runs 12 residues. CDR3 DNA sequence: TGTGCCAGTAGTCCCGCAGGTAGGGGCTACACCTTC. Encoded protein: CASSPAGRGYTF.

This rearrangement joins TRBV6-6 to TRBJ1-4, with TRBD1 matching 8 bases. The ends lost 2 bases at V and 8 bases at J; junction bases unmatched: 7. Germline V CDR1 and CDR2: MNHNY, SVGAGI (reference sequence). The CDR3 loop spans 15 amino acids. The CDR3, as DNA: TGTGCCAGCAGTTACCCCGGACAGGGCGGGGAAAAACTGTTTTTT. Protein sequence: CASSYPGQGGEKLFF.

The chain couples TRBV5-1 to TRBJ2-3; TRBD1 matches 9 bases. Germline CDR1 is SGHRS and CDR2 is YFSETQ. CDR3 size: 14 residues. V lost 4 bases to trimming and J lost 5 bases; unmatched junction nucleotides: 5. The CDR3 reads CASSRDRERDTQYF. The CDR3 region has the DNA TGCGCCAGCAGCCGGGACAGGGAAAGAGATACGCAGTATTTT.